One sample yielded the 23 T cell receptor beta chains listed below, sequenced in a study of shared clonotypes between healthy human individuals. Sequencing was performed with immunoSEQ multiplex PCR; in TCRdb, only in-frame clones are kept and a portion is missing. In the table there are about 2 million clones, roughly 94% of which are singletons. The sample comprised naive CD4+ T cells sorted from blood. Subset in this sample: CD45RA+ positively selected. The receptors were sampled from a man younger than 35 in good health.

The rearrangement links TRBV28 to TRBJ1-5, with D possibly matching TRBD1 (5 bases). This CDR3 has 12 amino acids. V gave up 10 bases and J gave up 9 bases, with 16 bases separating them. Germline CDR1 MDHEN, CDR2 SYDVKM. The CDR3 protein is CATQLGQGPQHF. CDR3 DNA: TGTGCCACCCAGTTGGGTCAGGGGCCCCAGCATTTT. The entire variable domain, with the rest obtained from reference TRBV28 and TRBJ1-5, is as follows: DVKVTQSSRYLVKRTGEKVFLECVQDMDHENMFWYRQDPGLGLRLIYFSYDVKMKEKGDIPEGYSVSREKKERFSLILESASTNQTSMYLCATQLGQGPQHFGDGTRLSIL.

CDR3 sequence (DNA): TGTGCCAGTAGTCGGCCCAGGGCCGAGCAGTACTTC. Its protein product is CASSRPRAEQYF. This sequence joins TRBV19 and TRBJ2-7, with D possibly being TRBD1 (5 bases). V was clipped by 5 bases and J by 6 bases, with 11 bases between them. The CDR3 runs 12 residues. CDR1 and CDR2 from the germline V gene are LNHDA and SQIVND (reference sequence). Full variable domain (rest looked up from reference TRBV19 and TRBJ2-7): DGGITQSPKYLFRKEGQNVTLSCEQNLNHDAMYWYRQDPGQGLRLIYYSQIVNDFQKGDIAEGYSVSREKKESFPLTVTSAQKNPTAFYLCASSRPRAEQYFGPGTRLTVT.

The chain uses TRBV18 and TRBJ1-1; 7 nucleotides align to TRBD1. CDR3 length: 13 amino acids. After removal of 3 bases from V and 4 bases from J, the junction contained 2 bases not matched to a gene. The germline gives CDR1 KGHSH, CDR2 LQKENI. CDR3: CASSPTGSTEAFF. The CDR3 DNA is TGTGCCAGCTCACCGACAGGGTCCACTGAAGCTTTCTTT.

V is TRBV5-1 and J is TRBJ2-1, with D possibly being TRBD2 (6 bases). Germline V gives CDR1 SGHRS, CDR2 YFSETQ. This CDR3 comprises 17 residues. Trimming removed 3 bases at V and 7 bases at J, with 23 bases between. The CDR3 sequence: CASSSSPPGLLLNEQFF. The CDR3 bases are TGCGCCAGCAGCTCAAGCCCCCCGGGACTTCTCCTAAATGAGCAGTTCTTC.

The chain combines TRBV23-1 with TRBJ2-5, with D perhaps matching TRBD1 (6 bases). TRBV23-1 is an open reading frame, and its role is uncertain. V lost 6 bases, J lost 7 bases, and 18 bases lay in between. CDR3 length equals 14 residues. The CDR3 sequence: CASSPTGINLTQYF. The CDR3 region has the DNA TGCGCCAGCAGCCCCACAGGGATTAATTTGACCCAGTACTTC.

The V gene is TRBV5-6, the J gene TRBJ1-6; 7 nucleotides line up with TRBD1. Germline trimming cut 4 bases from V and 6 bases from J; bases unmatched to any gene: 1. CDR1 is SGHDT, CDR2 YYEEEE, per germline. The CDR3 has 13 amino acids. CDR3 region: CASSRDSNSPLHF. In nucleotides, the CDR3 is TGTGCCAGCAGCAGGGACAGTAATTCACCCCTCCACTTT.

This rearrangement joins TRBV9 to TRBJ2-1; 11 bases map to TRBD2. The V and J ends lost 4 bases and 4 bases, in that order; junction bases with no gene match: 4. Germline V lookup: CDR1 SGDLS, CDR2 YYNGEE. The CDR3 is 15 residues long. This chain's CDR3 is CASSLTSGGYNEQFF. The CDR3 DNA sequence: TGTGCCAGCAGCTTAACTAGCGGGGGTTACAATGAGCAGTTCTTC.

This sequence joins TRBV7-9 and TRBJ2-7; D assignment may be TRBD1 or TRBD2 (5 bases each). CDR3 length: 15 amino acids. CDR1 is SEHNR and CDR2 is FQNEAQ in the germline V gene (reference sequence). Deletions cut 0 bases from V and 5 bases from J, with 14 bases between. CDR3 sequence: CASSLARGTPDEQYF. Written as DNA, the CDR3 is TGTGCCAGCAGCTTAGCGAGGGGAACTCCGGACGAGCAGTACTTC.

V is TRBV11-2 and J is TRBJ1-5, with D tentatively TRBD1 (6 bases). The germline V gene has CDR1 SGHAT and CDR2 FQNNGV. This CDR3 has 15 residues. The V end was cut by 5 bases, the J end by 1 base, with 12 bases between. This CDR3 is CASSPSDRSNQPQHF. CDR3 nucleotides: TGTGCCAGCAGCCCATCGGACAGAAGCAATCAGCCCCAGCATTTT.

The chain combines TRBV19 with TRBJ2-1, with no clear D. This CDR3 is built from 11 residues. V was trimmed by 4 bases and J by 8 bases, leaving 6 bases between them. In germline, CDR1 is LNHDA, CDR2 SQIVND (reference sequence). The CDR3 region has the DNA TGTGCCAGTAGTAGCGCCCATGAGCAGTTCTTC. Translation gives CASSSAHEQFF.

The CDR3 bases are TGTGCCAGCAGTTACTCTCCGTGGGACAGGAATCAGCCCCAGCATTTT. This gives the protein CASSYSPWDRNQPQHF. The V call is TRBV6-5, the J call TRBJ1-5; TRBD1 agrees at 8 bases. Germline CDR1 and CDR2: MNHEY and SVGAGI. Germline trimming cut 0 bases from V and 4 bases from J; bases unmatched to any gene: 5. The CDR3 length is 16 residues.

This clone was counted between two and nine times. V is TRBV6-1 and J is TRBJ2-7; TRBD1 matches at 7 bases. Germline V gives CDR1 MNHNS, CDR2 SASEGT. Trimming removed 8 bases from V and 10 bases from J; junction bases left unmatched: 14. CDR3 length equals 13 residues. The CDR3 DNA reads as TGTGCCAGCTGGCTCACGGACAGGACCGAACAGTACTTC. Its protein product is CASWLTDRTEQYF.

Worth noting for this clone: One end of the junction does not line up with germline, which may come from a read error. This rearrangement joins TRBV6-5 to TRBJ1-1, with D possibly being TRBD1 (5 bases). The CDR3 contains 15 residues. Germline lookup yields CDR1 MNHEY and CDR2 SVGAGI. CDR3 in DNA: TGTGCCAGCAGTTACGCCGGGGCGATGAAAACTGAAGCTTTCTTT. It specifies CASSYAGAMKTEAFF.

This clone has only one observation. This chain joins TRBV5-4 and TRBJ2-7; D possibly corresponds to TRBD1 (5 bases). V lost 0 bases and J 3 bases, leaving 13 bases between the germline ends. Germline V gene lookup returns CDR1 SGHNT and CDR2 YYREEE (reference sequence). The CDR3 consists of 15 residues. The CDR3, as DNA: TGTGCCAGCAGCTTGGAGGGGTCCCCAAACTACGAGCAGTACTTC. Residues: CASSLEGSPNYEQYF.

The CDR3 bases are TGTGCCAGCAACTTCGAGCTTAGCACCGGGGAGCTGTTTTTT. Protein: CASNFELSTGELFF. This rearrangement joins TRBV6-1 to TRBJ2-2; no reliable D call. Germline V gene sequence: CDR1 MNHNS, CDR2 SASEGT. V lost 7 bases, J lost 4 bases, and 13 bases lay in between. CDR3 length equals 14 residues.

The rearrangement uses TRBV10-3 and TRBJ2-1; no firm D call. CDR1 is ENHRY, CDR2 SYGVKD, per germline. The CDR3 sequence is 11 residues long. Trimming pared 3 bases from V and 12 bases from J, leaving 9 bases between. The CDR3 sequence is CAISEDGRQFF. The DNA of the CDR3 is TGTGCCATCAGTGAAGACGGAAGGCAGTTCTTC.

The V and J genes are TRBV2 and TRBJ2-7, with TRBD1 identical over 7 bases. With 6 bases clipped from V and 2 bases from J, the junction kept 7 bases outside the gene matches. The CDR3 loop spans 14 amino acids. The germline V gene encodes CDR1 SNHLY and CDR2 FYNNEI. The CDR3 loop reads CASSVNRGAYEQYF. The CDR3 DNA reads TGTGCCAGCAGCGTTAACAGGGGAGCCTACGAGCAGTACTTC.

J is TRBJ2-1 and V is TRBV7-2; 7 bases map to TRBD2. Germline V gene lookup returns CDR1 SGHTA and CDR2 FQGNSA. Trimming removed 1 base from V and 7 bases from J; junction bases left unmatched: 4. The CDR3 has 14 amino acids. CDR3 loop: CASSLGGLLNEQFF. CDR3 nucleotide sequence: TGTGCCAGCAGCTTAGGGGGACTACTGAATGAGCAGTTCTTC.

The chain uses TRBV15 and TRBJ2-1; D not resolved. V lost 2 bases to trimming and J lost 0 bases, with 20 bases between them. In germline, CDR1 is LNHNV, CDR2 YYDKDF (reference sequence). CDR3 length: 19 amino acids. CDR3 in amino acids: CATSRFSGPNLPSYNEQFF. In DNA, the CDR3 is TGTGCCACCAGCAGATTCTCCGGCCCCAACCTTCCCTCCTACAATGAGCAGTTCTTC.

In its sample, this clone was seen once. This chain connects TRBV7-2 to TRBJ2-3; 10 bases agree with TRBD2. Germline CDR1 reads SGHTA; CDR2 reads FQGNSA. V was clipped by 2 bases and J by 6 bases; unmatched bases: 5. This CDR3 is built from 15 residues. CDR3 sequence (DNA): TGTGCCAGCAGCTTAAGTAGCGGGGGGAGGGATACGCAGTATTTT. Translation: CASSLSSGGRDTQYF.

The chain combines TRBV7-2 with TRBJ2-3, with 9 bases identical to TRBD1. Germline V CDR1 and CDR2: SGHTA, FQGNSA. The ends lost 6 bases at V and 6 bases at J; junction bases unmatched: 7. CDR3 size: 14 residues. The CDR3 reads CASRQTGGRDTQYF. CDR3 sequence (DNA): TGTGCCAGCAGGCAGACAGGGGGTCGCGATACGCAGTATTTT.

DNA for the CDR3: TGTGCCAGCAGAAGGGGACAGGGCCCGGTAAATGAAAAACTGTTTTTT. Protein product: CASRRGQGPVNEKLFF. The chain is built from TRBV7-9 and TRBJ1-4, with 9 bases identical to TRBD1. Germline V gene data show CDR1 as SEHNR and CDR2 as FQNEAQ (reference sequence). This CDR3 spans 16 amino acids. Unmatched junction bases numbered 10, after V lost 6 bases and J lost 5 bases.

The rearrangement links TRBV23-1 to TRBJ2-5, with 11 bases that match TRBD1. TRBV23-1 has ORF status, its function being uncertain. After removal of 7 bases from V and 4 bases from J, the junction contained 5 bases not matched to a gene. This CDR3 has 14 amino acids. CDR3 in amino acids: CASIPGQGAETQYF. CDR3 in DNA: TGCGCCAGCATCCCCGGACAGGGGGCAGAGACCCAGTACTTC.